This T cell receptor beta chain was recovered during a study of cytomegalovirus exposure and HLA in healthy donors. At the level of the study: Earlier results showed approximately 110 million unique TCR beta sequences derived from approximately 180 million T cells.

Germline CDR1 is SGHTA and CDR2 is FQGNSA. There are 14 residues in the CDR3. The PCR had 60 Vbeta and 13 Jbeta primers. Using immunoSEQ multiplex PCR, the repertoire was profiled, and TCRdb retains in-frame clones only, with some absent. This repertoire shows around 150,000 clones, roughly two thirds found once; its top ten account for around 3%. The sequence derives from a woman aged 40 to 55 in good health and CMV-seropositive. Sequenced: PBMCs. This rearrangement joins TRBV7-2 to TRBJ2-5; TRBD1 aligns across 7 bases. The end of the DNA aligns better with TRBJ2-7, so the J call may be wrong. CDR3 protein: CASSPRAGGNEQYF. DNA for the CDR3: TGTGCCAGCAGCCCACGTGCAGGGGGAAACGAGCAGTACTTC.